Listed here are 9 T cell receptor beta chains from one sample, sequenced in a study of blood T cell repertoires in COVID-19. The assay was immunoSEQ multiplex PCR, and TCRdb's table has in-frame clones only and misses some. The repertoire holds approximately 380,000 clones, with around 85% as singletons. The sample comprised peripheral blood. These receptors all stem from a woman between 18 and 29 years old with acute or convalescent COVID-19.

The rearrangement joins TRBV5-1 to TRBJ1-2; D is perhaps TRBD1 (6 bases). CDR3 size: 17 residues. Germline V gene sequence: CDR1 SGHRS, CDR2 YFSETQ. Trimming took 4 bases from V and 9 from J, leaving 28 bases between them. This CDR3 is CASSLRSEDRLIMSYTF. Written as DNA, the CDR3 is TGCGCCAGCAGCCTACGTTCCGAGGACAGACTAATTATGAGCTACACCTTC.

The chain carries TRBV10-2 and TRBJ2-5; D might be TRBD2 (6 bases). The V end was cut by 5 bases, the J end by 2 bases, with 15 bases between. Germline CDR1 is WSHSY and CDR2 is SAAADI. The CDR3 has 15 residues. CDR3 bases: TGCGCCAGCAGTTACTTCTTTGGAGGGCAAGAGACCCAGTACTTC. It yields the protein CASSYFFGGQETQYF.

The chain is built from TRBV28 and TRBJ1-5; a weak D match, TRBD1 (6 bases). Between the trimmed V and J ends, which lost 3 bases and 0 bases, there was a span of 15 bases. The CDR3 loop spans 17 amino acids. Per germline, CDR1 MDHEN and CDR2 SYDVKM. This chain's CDR3 is CASSLRPQGFSNQPQHF. In DNA form, the CDR3 reads TGTGCCAGCAGTTTGCGGCCACAGGGATTTAGCAATCAGCCCCAGCATTTT.

The genes are TRBV14 and TRBJ1-4; 8 bases agree with TRBD1. This CDR3 spans 16 amino acids. From germline, CDR1 is SGHDN and CDR2 FVKESK. The V segment lost 2 bases and the J segment 1 base; nucleotides outside the gene matches: 3. The CDR3 loop is CASSQHRGLTNEKLFF. The DNA of the CDR3 is TGTGCCAGCAGCCAACACAGGGGGTTAACTAATGAAAAACTGTTTTTT.

The V gene is TRBV19, the J gene TRBJ2-2; tentatively, D is TRBD2 (5 bases). Germline loops: CDR1 LNHDA, CDR2 SQIVND (reference sequence). The CDR3 length is 15 residues. V shed 7 bases and J shed 6 bases, with 18 bases lying between them. Here the CDR3 reads CASTAGANAPGELFF. The CDR3 DNA is TGTGCCAGTACCGCGGGCGCCAACGCCCCCGGGGAGCTGTTTTTT.

This rearrangement joins TRBV27 to TRBJ1-1; D is possibly TRBD1 (5 bases). Germline V CDR1 and CDR2: MNHEY, SMNVEV (reference sequence). The CDR3 length is 14 residues. Trimming cost V 5 bases and J 2 bases, with 12 bases left between them. CDR3 coding DNA: TGTGCCAGCAGTATAATACAGGTTAACACTGAAGCTTTCTTT. Protein sequence: CASSIIQVNTEAFF.

This clone was seen only a few times. The rearrangement links TRBV20-1 to TRBJ2-7; 11 nucleotides match TRBD2. The germline gives CDR1 DFQATT, CDR2 SNEGSKA (reference sequence). This CDR3 spans 14 amino acids. The trim removed 3 bases at V and 5 bases at J, leaving 6 bases unmatched. The DNA for the CDR3 is TGCAGTGCTAGTATACTAGCGGGAGCCCACGAGCAGTACTTC. This encodes CSASILAGAHEQYF.

This chain uses TRBV6-5 with TRBJ2-3; the D is unclear. The CDR3 has 13 residues. Germline V gives CDR1 MNHEY, CDR2 SVGAGI. The V gene lost 0 bases and the J gene lost 4 bases, with 5 bases spanning the gap. CDR3: CASSYSGADTQYF. The CDR3 coding sequence is TGTGCCAGCAGTTACTCCGGAGCAGATACGCAGTATTTT.

The CDR3 region is CASTGTGTYEQYF. In DNA, the CDR3 is TGTGCCAGTACCGGGACAGGGACCTACGAGCAGTACTTC. The chain couples TRBV6-6 to TRBJ2-7; TRBD1 matches 9 bases. This CDR3 is 13 amino acids long. Germline V gives CDR1 MNHNY, CDR2 SVGAGI (reference sequence). Trimming removed 9 bases from V and 2 bases from J; junction bases left unmatched: 5.